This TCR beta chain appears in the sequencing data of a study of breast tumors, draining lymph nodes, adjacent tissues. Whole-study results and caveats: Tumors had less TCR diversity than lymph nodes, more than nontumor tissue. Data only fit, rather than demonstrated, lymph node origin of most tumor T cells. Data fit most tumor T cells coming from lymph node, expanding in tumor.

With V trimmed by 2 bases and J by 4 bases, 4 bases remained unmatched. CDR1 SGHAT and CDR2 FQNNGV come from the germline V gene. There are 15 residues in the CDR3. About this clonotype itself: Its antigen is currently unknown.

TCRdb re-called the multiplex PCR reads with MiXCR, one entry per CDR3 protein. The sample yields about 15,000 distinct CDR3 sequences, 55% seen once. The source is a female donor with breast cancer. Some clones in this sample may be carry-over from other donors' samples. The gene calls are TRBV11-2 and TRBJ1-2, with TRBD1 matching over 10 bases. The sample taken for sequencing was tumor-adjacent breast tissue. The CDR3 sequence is CASSLIGTGVYGYTF. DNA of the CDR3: TGTGCCAGCAGCTTAATCGGGACAGGGGTCTATGGCTACACCTTC. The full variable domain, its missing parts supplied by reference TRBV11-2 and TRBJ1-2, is EAGVAQSPRYKIIEKRQSVAFWCNPISGHATLYWYQQILGQGPKLLIQFQNNGVVDDSQLPKDRFSAERLKGVDSTLKIQPAKLEDSAVYLCASSLIGTGVYGYTFGSGTRLTVV.